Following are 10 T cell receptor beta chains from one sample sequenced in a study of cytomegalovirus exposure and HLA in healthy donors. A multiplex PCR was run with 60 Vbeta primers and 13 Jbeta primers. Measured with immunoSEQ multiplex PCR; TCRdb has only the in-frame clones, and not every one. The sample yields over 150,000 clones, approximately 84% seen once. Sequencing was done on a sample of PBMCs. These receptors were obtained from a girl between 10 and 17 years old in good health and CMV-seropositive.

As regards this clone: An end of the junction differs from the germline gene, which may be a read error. For the CDR3, the DNA is TGTGCCAGCAGCGTAGAGCAGCGGACTGGCGCGAACACCGGGAAGCTGTTTTTT. Its protein is CASSVEQRTGANTGKLFF. The rearrangement joins TRBV9 to TRBJ2-2; weak D call: TRBD2 (5 bases). The CDR3 has 18 amino acids. Germline CDR1 is SGDLS and CDR2 is YYNGEE.

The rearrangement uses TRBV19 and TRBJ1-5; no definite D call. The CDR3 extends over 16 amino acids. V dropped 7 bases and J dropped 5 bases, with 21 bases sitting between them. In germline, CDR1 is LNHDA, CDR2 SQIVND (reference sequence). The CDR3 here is CASIDRGGDFDQPQHF. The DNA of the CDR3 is TGTGCCAGTATTGATCGGGGAGGAGATTTTGATCAGCCCCAGCATTTT.

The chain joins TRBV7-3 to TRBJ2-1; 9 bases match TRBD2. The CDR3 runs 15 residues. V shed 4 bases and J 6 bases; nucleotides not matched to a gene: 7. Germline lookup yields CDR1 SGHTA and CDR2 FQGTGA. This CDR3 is CASSSERGAGNEQFF. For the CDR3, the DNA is TGTGCCAGCAGCTCCGAGCGGGGGGCGGGCAATGAGCAGTTCTTC.

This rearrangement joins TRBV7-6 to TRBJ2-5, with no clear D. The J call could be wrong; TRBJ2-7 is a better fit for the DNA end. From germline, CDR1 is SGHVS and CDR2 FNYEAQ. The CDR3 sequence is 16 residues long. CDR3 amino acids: CASSLVGYESRYEQYF. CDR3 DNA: TGTGCCAGCAGCTTAGTCGGTTACGAATCTAGGTACGAGCAGTACTTC.

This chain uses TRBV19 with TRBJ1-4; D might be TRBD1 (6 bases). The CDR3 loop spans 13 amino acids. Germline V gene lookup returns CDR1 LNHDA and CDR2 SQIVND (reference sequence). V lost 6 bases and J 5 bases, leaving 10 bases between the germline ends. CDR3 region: CASSLTGNEKLFF. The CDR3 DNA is TGTGCCAGTAGCCTGACAGGAAATGAAAAACTGTTTTTT. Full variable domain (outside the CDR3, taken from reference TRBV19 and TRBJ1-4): DGGITQSPKYLFRKEGQNVTLSCEQNLNHDAMYWYRQDPGQGLRLIYYSQIVNDFQKGDIAEGYSVSREKKESFPLTVTSAQKNPTAFYLCASSLTGNEKLFFGSGTQLSVL.

Here the CDR3 reads CASSRGGILQETQYF. Written as DNA, the CDR3 is TGCGCCTCCTCGAGGGGGGGAATCCTCCAAGAGACCCAGTACTTC. The genes are TRBV5-1 and TRBJ2-5, with D tentatively TRBD2 (7 bases). The germline V gene has CDR1 SGHRS and CDR2 YFSETQ. V gave up 10 bases and J gave up 1 base, with 20 bases separating them. The CDR3 totals 15 residues.

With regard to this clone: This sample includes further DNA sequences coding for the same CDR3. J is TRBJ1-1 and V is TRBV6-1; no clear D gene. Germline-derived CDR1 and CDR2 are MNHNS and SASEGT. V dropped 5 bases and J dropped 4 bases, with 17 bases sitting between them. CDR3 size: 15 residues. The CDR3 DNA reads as TGTGCCAGCAGTAACGACCGAGCGCATGGCACTGAAGCTTTCTTT. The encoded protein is CASSNDRAHGTEAFF.

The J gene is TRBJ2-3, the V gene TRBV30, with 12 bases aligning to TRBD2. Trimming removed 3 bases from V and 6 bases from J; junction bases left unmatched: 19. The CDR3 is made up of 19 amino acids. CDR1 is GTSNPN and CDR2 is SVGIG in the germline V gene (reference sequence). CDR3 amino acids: CAWSTTPGLAGQTADTQYF. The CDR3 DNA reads TGTGCCTGGAGCACAACACCGGGACTAGCGGGTCAGACGGCGGATACGCAGTATTTT.

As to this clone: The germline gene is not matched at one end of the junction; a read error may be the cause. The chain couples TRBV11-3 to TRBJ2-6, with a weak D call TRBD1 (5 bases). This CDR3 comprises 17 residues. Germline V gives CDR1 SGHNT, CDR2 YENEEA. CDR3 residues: CASTDAFEISGANGLTF. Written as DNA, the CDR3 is TGTGCCAGCACCGACGCGTTCGAGATCTCTGGGGCCAACGGCCTGACTTTC.

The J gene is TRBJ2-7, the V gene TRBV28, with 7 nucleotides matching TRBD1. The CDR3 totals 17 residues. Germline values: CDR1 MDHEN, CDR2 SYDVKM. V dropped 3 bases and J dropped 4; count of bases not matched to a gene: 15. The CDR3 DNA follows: TGTGCCAGCAGTTTCCTACCCCAGACAGGGAACAGGTACGAGCAGTACTTC. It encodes CASSFLPQTGNRYEQYF.